Sequencing of this T cell receptor beta chain was carried out in a study of blood T cell repertoires in COVID-19. Study-wide background: Collection of acute and convalescent COVID-19 samples took place in the United States, Italy and Spain. From T cells, B-cell-depleted T cells, or PBMCs came the material, which was cDNA or gDNA.

Original processing methods: The assay estimated nucleated cells by amplifying reference gene primers. Method: immunoSEQ multiplex PCR; TCRdb's copy keeps in-frame clones and lacks some. V and J calls and clone size follow that table, whereas D and trimming were derived from the DNA. The sample records around 250,000 clones, approximately 86% being singletons. Germline-derived CDR1 and CDR2 are SGHAT and FQNNGV. V lost 5 bases and J lost 8; bases outside the gene matches: 15. The CDR3 is 17 amino acids. The receptor comes from a woman aged 55-70 years who had recovered from COVID-19. The V and J genes are TRBV11-2 and TRBJ1-6; 7 nucleotides line up with TRBD1. Sequences were obtained from peripheral blood. In DNA, the CDR3 is TGTGCCAGCAGCGCAGGAAGCCGAGGGGGCCTGGATTCACCCCTCCACTTT. It codes for CASSAGSRGGLDSPLHF.